The 2 T cell receptor beta chains below were found in one sample sequenced in a study of blood T cell repertoires in COVID-19. The method was immunoSEQ multiplex PCR; TCRdb's version includes in-frame clones alone and lacks a portion of them. Among around 230,000 clones listed, under 90% were seen once. Sequencing was done on a sample of PBMCs or T cells enriched from blood (not recorded which). These receptors originate from a woman aged 25 to 39 with acute COVID-19.

The V gene is TRBV6-5, the J gene TRBJ1-5; no definite D call. Between the trimmed V and J ends, which lost 5 bases and 0 bases, there was a span of 11 bases. The CDR3 length is 15 residues. Germline CDR1 is MNHEY and CDR2 is SVGAGI. The CDR3 bases are TGTGCCAGCAGTAAGACGGGAATTAGCAATCAGCCCCAGCATTTT. This encodes CASSKTGISNQPQHF.

This chain joins TRBV14 and TRBJ2-7, with D possibly being TRBD1 (7 bases). From germline, CDR1 is SGHDN and CDR2 FVKESK. Trimming took off 1 base at V and 1 base at J, with 14 bases between the two ends. The CDR3 extends over 16 amino acids. CDR3 amino acids: CASSQVLQGTSYEQYF. CDR3 nucleotides: TGTGCCAGCAGCCAAGTCCTACAGGGGACTTCCTACGAGCAGTACTTC.